This T cell receptor (beta chain) was captured by sequencing in a study of blood T cells in healthy people across ages. Then a second PCR, running roughly 7 to 11 cycles, was carried out with a sample-barcoded 5' primer and a J-beta primer mix. TCRdb passed the 5' RACE reads through MiXCR, listing each CDR3 protein once. The sample holds under 1 million distinct CDR3 sequences, under 45% seen once. This clonotype has just a few counts. This TCR was sampled from a man in his fifties or sixties in good health. Sequenced input: blood.

In DNA form, the CDR3 reads TGCGCCAGCAGCCGGTTGCGGGTCTCCTCTAGCACAGATACGCAGTATTTT. Amino acid sequence: CASSRLRVSSSTDTQYF. The chain joins TRBV4-1 to TRBJ2-3; D may be TRBD2 (5 bases). V gave up 4 bases and J gave up 0 bases, with 17 bases separating them. The CDR3 length is 17 residues. Germline V gene data show CDR1 as MGHRA and CDR2 as YSYEKL.